The T cell receptor (beta chain) described here comes from a study of blood T cell repertoires in COVID-19. Study overall: Material from acute and convalescent COVID-19 was sourced from the United States, Italy and Spain. Sources were T cells, B-cell-depleted T cells, or PBMCs; the material itself was cDNA or gDNA.

Germline V gene data show CDR1 as SGHTA and CDR2 as FQGNSA. The CDR3 runs 16 residues. The ends were cut back, 1 base at V and 0 bases at J, with 10 bases in the middle. Original handling: For nucleated cells, counts were estimated from reference gene primer amplification. Produced via immunoSEQ multiplex PCR; TCRdb's table is partial and in-frame only. D and trimming were read from the DNA, whereas the V and J calls and clone size are those reported in that table. The sample includes some 80,000 clones, about 88% seen only once; the top ten take around a sixth. The sequencing input was peripheral blood. This chain connects TRBV7-2 to TRBJ1-5; the D gene is possibly TRBD1 (5 bases). This receptor was taken from a woman older than 75 with active or convalescent COVID-19. The CDR3 DNA sequence: TGTGCCAGCAGCTTAGTAGACAGAGGTAGCAATCAGCCCCAGCATTTT. This codes for CASSLVDRGSNQPQHF.